This T cell receptor beta chain was recovered during a study of CD8+ T cells in alopecia areata. cDNA serving as the sequencing template came from extracted, reverse transcribed RNA. Some clones are missing from TCRdb's copy, which holds only in-frame ones; the method was immunoSEQ multiplex PCR. The repertoire consists of roughly 59,000 clones, with approximately 45% occurring once and the leading ten covering about 17%. V was pared by 0 bases and J by 5 bases, with 9 bases of the junction left unmatched. This CDR3 region has 16 residues. Germline V lookup: CDR1 SGHRS, CDR2 YFSETQ. The sample was CD8+ T cells sorted from blood, taken at week 0. The chain carries TRBV5-1 and TRBJ2-3, with TRBD1 identical over 7 bases. The receptor was isolated from a human donor with alopecia areata. In DNA, the CDR3 is TGCGCCAGCAGCTTGGCTCGACAGGGAGCAGGAGATACGCAGTATTTT. This sequence encodes CASSLARQGAGDTQYF. Based on the CDR3 plus reference TRBV5-1 and TRBJ2-3, the full variable domain is KAGVTQTPRYLIKTRGQQVTLSCSPISGHRSVSWYQQTPGQGLQFLFEYFSETQRNKGNFPGRFSGRQFSNSRSEMNVSTLELGDSALYLCASSLARQGAGDTQYFGPGTRLTVL.